Listed here are 10 T cell receptor beta chains from one sample, sequenced in a study of monozygotic twins with inflammatory bowel disease. TCRdb reprocessed the 5' RACE reads; each CDR3 protein has one entry and no DNA is given. The sample data list around 400,000 distinct CDR3 sequences. The specimen was blood. These receptors came from a human donor with ulcerative colitis or Crohn's disease, or a healthy co-twin of an affected twin (not recorded which).

V is TRBV6-2 or TRBV6-3 and J is TRBJ2-6; TCRdb proposes TRBD2, but this gene call is untestable without DNA. This CDR3 contains 15 residues. The V gene's germline CDR1 is MNHEY and CDR2 SVGEGT. The CDR3 sequence is CASIGDFSGANVLTF.

V is TRBV20-1 and J is TRBJ2-1; TCRdb lists TRBD2, though no DNA is available to test this call. The germline V gene encodes CDR1 DFQATT and CDR2 SNEGSKA (reference sequence). The CDR3 is made up of 13 amino acids. The CDR3 reads CSAHPGLLLEQFF.

The chain carries TRBV7-6 and TRBJ2-1. The CDR3 contains 12 residues. Germline CDR1 SGHVS, CDR2 FNYEAQ. Here the CDR3 reads CASSFTYNEQFF. The complete variable domain, with remaining parts taken from reference TRBV7-6 and TRBJ2-1, reads GAGVSQSPRYKVTKRGQDVALRCDPISGHVSLYWYRQALGQGPEFLTYFNYEAQQDKSGLPNDRFSAERPEGSISTLTIQRTEQRDSAMYRCASSFTYNEQFFGPGTRLTVL.

V is TRBV10-3 and J is TRBJ2-7; there is no DNA to check the TCRdb D call of TRBD1. There are 19 residues in the CDR3. CDR1 ENHRY and CDR2 SYGVKD come from the germline V gene. The CDR3 loop is CAISEIPSWTVRGSYEQYF.

This CDR3 is CASYVGGAGNQPQHF. The chain has TRBV6-2 or TRBV6-3 and TRBJ1-5. The CDR3 runs 15 residues. Germline CDR1 reads MNHEY; CDR2 reads SVGEGT.

This chain joins TRBV5-1 and TRBJ2-7; TCRdb selects TRBD1, and the lack of DNA leaves this call unchecked. Germline V gene sequence: CDR1 SGHRS, CDR2 YFSETQ. The CDR3 consists of 14 residues. This chain's CDR3 is CASTREGVGGEQYF. Full variable domain (missing parts from reference TRBV5-1 and TRBJ2-7): KAGVTQTPRYLIKTRGQQVTLSCSPISGHRSVSWYQQTPGQGLQFLFEYFSETQRNKGNFPGRFSGRQFSNSRSEMNVSTLELGDSALYLCASTREGVGGEQYFGPGTRLTVT.

The rearrangement joins TRBV7-9 to TRBJ1-1. This CDR3 comprises 13 residues. Germline V CDR1 and CDR2: SEHNR, FQNEAQ (reference sequence). CDR3 residues: CALRPLDGPPPFF.

The chain links TRBV11-2 to TRBJ2-1; the D call of TRBD1 rests on TCRdb alone, since no DNA is present to check it. The CDR3 length is 14 residues. Germline loops: CDR1 SGHAT, CDR2 FQNNGV. The CDR3 spells CATDLGTGGNEQFF. Variable domain in full (rest from reference TRBV11-2 and TRBJ2-1): EAGVAQSPRYKIIEKRQSVAFWCNPISGHATLYWYQQILGQGPKLLIQFQNNGVVDDSQLPKDRFSAERLKGVDSTLKIQPAKLEDSAVYLCATDLGTGGNEQFFGPGTRLTVL.

This chain's CDR3 is CALWAGEVPDTQYF. The gene calls are TRBV30 and TRBJ2-3; the D call from TCRdb, TRBD2, cannot be confirmed without DNA. The CDR3 has 14 amino acids. Germline CDR1 reads GTSNPN; CDR2 reads SVGIG (reference sequence).

This sequence joins TRBV3-1 and TRBJ2-7; the D call from TCRdb, TRBD1, cannot be confirmed without DNA. The CDR3 contains 14 residues. The germline gives CDR1 LGHDT, CDR2 YNNKEL (reference sequence). The CDR3 loop is CASRRGGAGTEQYF.